The entry below gives a single T cell receptor (beta chain) sequence along with its context. Sequencing was performed with immunoSEQ multiplex PCR; in TCRdb, only in-frame clones are kept and a portion is missing. The sample yields roughly 86,000 clones, around 91% seen once. The CDR3 contains 15 residues. Germline V gene sequence: CDR1 SNHLY, CDR2 FYNNEI. V lost 5 bases to trimming and J lost 7 bases; unmatched junction nucleotides: 12. This sample was taken from a study of OX40 agonist ivuxolimab in advanced cancers. Sequencing used CD4+ or CD8+ T cells sorted from blood, obtained in a trial of the OX40 agonist ivuxolimab. This receptor was identified in an adult with an advanced solid tumor such as melanoma, head and neck, liver or kidney cancer. The chain is built from TRBV2 and TRBJ2-5; 8 bases fit TRBD2. Written as DNA, the CDR3 is TGTGCCAGCAGTCCCGCCGGGGGGGGCGTCGGGACCCAGTACTTC. It codes for CASSPAGGGVGTQYF.